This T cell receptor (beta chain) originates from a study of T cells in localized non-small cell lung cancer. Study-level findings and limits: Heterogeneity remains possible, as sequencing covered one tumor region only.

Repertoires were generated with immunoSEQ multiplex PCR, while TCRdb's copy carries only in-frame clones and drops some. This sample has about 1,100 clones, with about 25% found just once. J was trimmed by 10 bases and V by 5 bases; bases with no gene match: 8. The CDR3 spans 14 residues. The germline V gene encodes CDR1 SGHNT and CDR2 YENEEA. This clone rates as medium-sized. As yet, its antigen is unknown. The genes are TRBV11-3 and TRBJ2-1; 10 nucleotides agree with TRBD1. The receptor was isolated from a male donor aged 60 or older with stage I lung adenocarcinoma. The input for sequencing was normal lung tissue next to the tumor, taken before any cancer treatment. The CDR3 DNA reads TGTGCCAGCAGCCCCCGGGACAGGGGAAGAGAGCAGTTCTTC. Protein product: CASSPRDRGREQFF. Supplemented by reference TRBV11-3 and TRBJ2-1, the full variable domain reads EAGVVQSPRYKIIEKKQPVAFWCNPISGHNTLYWYLQNLGQGPELLIRYENEEAVDDSQLPKDRFSAERLKGVDSTLKIQPAELGDSAVYLCASSPRDRGREQFFGPGTRLTVL.